The rows below give T cell receptor beta chains drawn from one sample of a study of blood T cell repertoires in COVID-19. The table came from immunoSEQ multiplex PCR; TCRdb's copy has only in-frame clones and leaves some out. The sample consists of some 120,000 clones, roughly nine tenths of them appearing once. Sequencing was carried out using peripheral blood. The receptors originated from a man between 60 and 75 years old with COVID-19, enrolled during active disease. The CDR3 runs from the conserved cysteine through the conserved F or W.

V gene	J gene	CDR3 protein
TRBV5-1	TRBJ2-1	CASSRLAGEQFF
TRBV11-3	TRBJ1-1	CASSPQGQQGTEAFF
TRBV29-1	TRBJ1-1	CSVKKRVTEAFF
TRBV7-9	TRBJ2-5	CASSLATRQQETQYF
TRBV7-3	TRBJ1-1	CASSIQGGVTEAFF
TRBV6-2/TRBV6-3	TRBJ2-3	CASSYSTSGRAGDTQYF
TRBV6-5	TRBJ1-1	CASTLKGDRETEAFF
TRBV7-6	TRBJ2-5	CASSLGTSWETQYF
TRBV12-3/TRBV12-4	TRBJ2-7	CASSLPGRYEQYF
TRBV9	TRBJ1-1	CASSEPIGQGKNTEAFF
TRBV7-3	TRBJ1-5	CASSSNRDQPQHF
TRBV3-1/TRBV3-2	TRBJ1-1	CASSQEGVGTEAFF
TRBV18	TRBJ2-7	CASSPLEPYEQYF
TRBV4-2	TRBJ2-3	CASSQGWASGTTDTQYF
TRBV11-2	TRBJ2-3	CASSSSADTQYF
TRBV7-2	TRBJ2-3	CASSPRDSGRATDTQYF
TRBV10-3	TRBJ1-1	CATLSDGAAMNTEAFF
TRBV28	TRBJ1-2	CASSLSQGGYGYTF
TRBV27	TRBJ2-5	CASSHRRSGAQETQYF
TRBV27	TRBJ2-5	CASSPRLAGPQETQYF
TRBV9	TRBJ2-1	CASSSRGVDEQFF
TRBV11-2	TRBJ1-2	CASSPGGSYGYTF
TRBV9	TRBJ2-3	CASSVGILAGVTDTQYF
TRBV3-1/TRBV3-2	TRBJ2-1	CASSFGWRNEQFF
TRBV18	TRBJ2-7	CASSPGSESYEQYF
TRBV19	TRBJ2-1	CASSRSSGGATYNEQFF
TRBV7-9	TRBJ2-4	CASSLELGEAKNIQYF
TRBV4-2	TRBJ2-7	CASSRLWRGEGYEQYF
TRBV7-7	TRBJ2-1	CASSLDGSGTINEQFF
TRBV5-4	TRBJ1-4	CASSRQGYGEKLFF
TRBV3-1/TRBV3-2	TRBJ2-3	CASSQGGSDVDTQYF
TRBV20-1	TRBJ1-2	CSAGQDGYTF
TRBV29-1	TRBJ1-3	CSAAQTGALSGNTIYF